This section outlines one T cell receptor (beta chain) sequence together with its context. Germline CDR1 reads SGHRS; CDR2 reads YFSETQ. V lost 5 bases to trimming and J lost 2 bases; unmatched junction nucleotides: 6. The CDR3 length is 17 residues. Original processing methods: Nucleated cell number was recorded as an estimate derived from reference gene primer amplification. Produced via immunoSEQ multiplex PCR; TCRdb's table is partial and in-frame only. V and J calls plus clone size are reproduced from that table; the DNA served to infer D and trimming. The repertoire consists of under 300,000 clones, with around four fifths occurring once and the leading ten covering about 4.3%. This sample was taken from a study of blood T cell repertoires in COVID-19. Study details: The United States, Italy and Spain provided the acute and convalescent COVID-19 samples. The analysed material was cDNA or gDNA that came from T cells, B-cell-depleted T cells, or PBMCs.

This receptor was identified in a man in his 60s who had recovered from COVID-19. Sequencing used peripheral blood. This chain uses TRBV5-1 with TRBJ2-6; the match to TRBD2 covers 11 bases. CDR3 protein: CASSQTSGITGANVLTF. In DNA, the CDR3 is TGCGCCAGCAGTCAGACTAGCGGGATCACTGGGGCCAACGTCCTGACTTTC.